The rows below give T cell receptor beta chains drawn from one sample of a study of CD8 T cells in ankylosing spondylitis. TCRdb reprocessed the 5' RACE reads with MiXCR, giving one entry per CDR3 protein. The sample contains fewer than 450,000 distinct CDR3 sequences, roughly 17% of which appear only once. The specimen was blood, either unsorted or a sorted T cell fraction (not recorded which). The origin of the receptors is a male donor with ankylosing spondylitis. The CDR3 runs from the conserved cysteine through the conserved F or W.

V,length,CDR3
TRBV4-3,14,CASSQEEGAGEQYF
TRBV6-5,13,CASSYSNGDTQYF
TRBV5-1,14,CASSLGGGVYEQYF
TRBV12-3/TRBV12-4,16,CASSPGGAGLQETQYF
TRBV4-1,17,CASSREKAGGPHNEQFF
TRBV5-5,16,CASSLSLAGSYNEQFF
TRBV12-3/TRBV12-4,13,CASSPWDGGELFF
TRBV7-2,14,CASSSIAGGGTQYF
TRBV4-3,19,CASSQAPGLAGGVTGELFF
TRBV20-1,15,CSARDSSSGIHEQYF
TRBV30,16,CAWSVTRRRQGGEQYF
TRBV4-1,15,CASSQSGAMNTEAFF
TRBV11-3,13,CASSTGGVYEQYF
TRBV7-8,15,CASSDGGLSNEKLFF
TRBV20-1,17,CSARFGLAELVYNEQFF
TRBV7-9,15,CASNLVPSGTGEQYF
TRBV5-5,15,CASSEGTGLNTEAFF
TRBV20-1,15,CSALDRGAVSYEQYF
TRBV3-1,15,CASSRGWGQDYGYTF
TRBV5-1,13,CASSGPTGGEQFF
TRBV12-3/TRBV12-4,13,CASRGQHQETQYF
TRBV7-9,14,CASSHPGQQETQYF
TRBV7-2,16,CASSLGTGLTYTEAFF
TRBV2,24,CASSDPKFRVGGDPPLVWTDTQYF
TRBV12-3/TRBV12-4,15,CASSLGTGRDQPQHF
TRBV5-1,15,CASSLGFGPTYEQYF
TRBV29-1,15,CSVEDPWRGNTEAFF
TRBV5-1,16,CASSPALAGATDTQYF
TRBV6-1,17,CASSAPSGGARIGELFF
TRBV10-3,14,CAISESGQKNIQYF
TRBV6-5,11,CASSYWGEQYF
TRBV15,12,CATSRVQGSYTF
TRBV5-1,16,CASSRTPGQVPDTQYF
TRBV27,14,CASSPNVGTGELFF
TRBV3-1,13,CASSPLLNYGYTF
TRBV20-1,16,CSAGGRGRIFQETQYF
TRBV11-1,18,CASSFGTSGRRLGNEQFF
TRBV5-1,19,CASSLGRDRGDVAYNEQFF
TRBV30,14,CAWIRGTPYNEQFF
TRBV10-3,14,CATSESGAHNEQFF